Following are 17 T cell receptor beta chains from one sample sequenced in a study of patients and donors after allogeneic stem cell transplantation. TCRdb recomputed calls from the RT-PCR reads with MiXCR, one row per CDR3 protein. The table has hundreds of thousands of distinct CDR3 sequences, 16% seen once; the top ten hold around 7.2%. The specimen sequenced was blood, either unsorted or a sorted T cell fraction (not recorded which). Receptor source: a human donor who was either an allogeneic HSCT recipient or a stem cell or donor lymphocyte infusion donor (not recorded which). It is not recorded whose cells these are; they may come from a transplant donor.

The table lists this clonotype with many counts. The rearrangement uses TRBV7-2 and TRBJ2-3; TRBD2 matches at 8 bases. The germline V gene encodes CDR1 SGHTA and CDR2 FQGNSA. The junction had 9 bases not matched to a gene; V was cut back by 4 bases and J by 3 bases. This CDR3 contains 16 residues. CDR3 nucleotide sequence: TGTGCCAGCAGCTCCCGACTAGCGACGGTAACAGATACGCAGTATTTT. Protein product: CASSSRLATVTDTQYF.

The V and J genes are TRBV12-3 or TRBV12-4 and TRBJ2-1, with 9 positions matching TRBD2. V lost 5 bases to trimming and J lost 5 bases; unmatched junction nucleotides: 10. The CDR3 spans 16 residues. CDR3 DNA sequence: TGTGCCAGCAGTCCCCTTAGCGGGGGCCCCGACAATGAGCAGTTCTTC. As protein: CASSPLSGGPDNEQFF.

This clonotype was recorded at least ten times. The gene calls are TRBV20-1 and TRBJ1-4; TRBD1 matches 7 bases. V trimming: 5 bases; J trimming: 6 bases; junction bases outside the gene matches: 9. Germline V gene data show CDR1 as DFQATT and CDR2 as SNEGSKA (reference sequence). The CDR3 consists of 14 residues. The DNA of the CDR3 is TGCAGTGCTCGGCCGACAGGGATGTATGAAAAACTGTTTTTT. Translating gives CSARPTGMYEKLFF.

This clonotype was counted a few times. This chain links TRBV12-3 or TRBV12-4 with TRBJ2-1; TRBD2 aligns across 10 bases. The CDR3 contains 21 residues. J was trimmed by 0 bases and V by 5 bases; bases with no gene match: 19. As DNA, the CDR3 is TGTGCCAGCAGTCCTCTCACGGTCGGGGTGCTAGCGGGAGCCTCCTACAATGAGCAGTTCTTC. This translates into CASSPLTVGVLAGASYNEQFF.

The chain carries TRBV6-1 and TRBJ2-5; D call uncertain. CDR3 length: 13 amino acids. Trimming took off 6 bases at V and 2 bases at J, with 10 bases between the two ends. Germline lookup yields CDR1 MNHNS and CDR2 SASEGT. The chain's CDR3 is CASRQRPQETQYF. The CDR3 coding sequence is TGTGCCAGCAGACAGCGCCCACAAGAGACCCAGTACTTC.

This clonotype was seen a few times. The V and J genes are TRBV29-1 and TRBJ1-1, with a possible D match to TRBD1 (6 bases). Trimming shortened V by 5 bases and J by 5 bases, and 18 bases separated the two germline ends. The CDR3 sequence is 14 residues long. Per the germline V gene, CDR1 is SQVTM and CDR2 is ANQGSEA. For the CDR3, the DNA is TGCAGCGTTAGAGGGGGGGGTAGATGGACTGAAGCTTTCTTT. Residues: CSVRGGGRWTEAFF.

As concerns this clonotype: One end of the junction is discordant with germline, which a read error may explain. CDR3 nucleotides: TGTGCCAGCAGTTTACCCCCCGGGGTGCCCAGCCCTCACTTC. It codes for CASSLPPGVPSPHF. The chain links TRBV12-3 or TRBV12-4 to TRBJ1-2, with unresolved D. The CDR3 has 14 residues.

This clonotype was detected a few times. V gene TRBV3-1 combines with J gene TRBJ2-2, with a possible D match to TRBD2 (7 bases). CDR3 length: 18 residues. Trimming left V 2 bases short and J 4 bases short, with 20 bases between. The germline V gene encodes CDR1 LGHDT and CDR2 YNNKEL (reference sequence). This chain's CDR3 is CASSQPAWGGASTGELFF. The DNA of the CDR3 is TGTGCCAGCAGCCAACCAGCTTGGGGGGGGGCGAGCACCGGGGAGCTGTTTTTT.

This clonotype was counted a few times. The chain links TRBV7-8 to TRBJ2-7, with TRBD2 as a possible D gene (5 bases). The CDR3 has 15 amino acids. V lost 5 bases to trimming and J lost 1 base, with 15 bases between them. Germline V gives CDR1 SGHVS, CDR2 FQNEAQ. CDR3 nucleotide sequence: TGTGCCAGCAGCCCCACCGGGGTGAGGTCCTACGAGCAGTACTTC. Translation: CASSPTGVRSYEQYF.

In this sample, this clonotype turned up many times. V gene TRBV10-3 combines with J gene TRBJ1-1, with 9 positions matching TRBD1. Germline values: CDR1 ENHRY, CDR2 SYGVKD. The length of the CDR3 is 14 residues. Trimming at V came to 7 bases and at J to 5 bases, leaving 8 bases not matched to a gene. CDR3 nucleotides: TGTGCCATCACCGAGACAGGGGGTGTAACTGAAGCTTTCTTT. This translates into CAITETGGVTEAFF.

This clonotype was seen more than once but under ten times. The chain combines TRBV12-3 or TRBV12-4 with TRBJ2-1, with D possibly TRBD2 on 6 matching bases. Trimming removed 7 bases from V and 4 bases from J, with 17 bases in between. The CDR3 extends over 15 amino acids. CDR3: CASTKVGTGYNEQFF. The CDR3 region has the DNA TGTGCCAGCACCAAAGTGGGGACTGGATACAATGAGCAGTTCTTC.

This clonotype was picked up a small number of times. The V gene is TRBV20-1, the J gene TRBJ2-1, with TRBD1 identical over 9 bases. The germline gives CDR1 DFQATT, CDR2 SNEGSKA (reference sequence). V lost 4 bases to trimming and J lost 4 bases; unmatched junction nucleotides: 2. The CDR3 consists of 13 residues. The CDR3 nucleotides are TGCAGTGCTATCGGACAGGGGTACAATGAGCAGTTCTTC. Translating gives CSAIGQGYNEQFF.

The genes are TRBV12-3 or TRBV12-4 and TRBJ1-1; possibly TRBD1 for D (6 bases). The length of the CDR3 is 16 residues. V lost 2 bases, J lost 4 bases, and 17 bases lay in between. For the CDR3, the DNA is TGTGCCAGCAGTTTAATAAGGGGGTATGAGGGCACTGAAGCTTTCTTT. This encodes CASSLIRGYEGTEAFF.

This clonotype was observed a few times. The chain has TRBV21-1 and TRBJ2-3; whether TRBD1, the table's D call, matches the DNA was not checked. TRBV21-1 is a documented pseudogene. This CDR3 comprises 17 residues. CDR3 region: CASSNRCRGGGTDTQYF. CDR3 nucleotide sequence: TGTGCCAGCAGCAATAGGTGTCGAGGGGGCGGCACAGATACGCAGTATTTT.

The CDR3, as DNA: TGCAGTCCTGGTCAAGAGACCCAGTACTTC. It translates to CSPGQETQYF. The gene calls are TRBV20-1 and TRBJ2-5; D remains unclear. The germline V and J ends were trimmed by 8 bases and 2 bases, with 6 bases remaining between them. The CDR3 is 10 residues long. Germline lookup yields CDR1 DFQATT and CDR2 SNEGSKA (reference sequence).

The V and J genes are TRBV28 and TRBJ1-6; D ambiguous. Germline V gives CDR1 MDHEN, CDR2 SYDVKM. With 3 bases removed from V and 0 bases from J, the gap between germline ends came to 6 bases. This CDR3 is 15 amino acids long. The DNA for the CDR3 is TGTGCCAGCAGTTTCGACCCCTCCTATAATTCACCCCTCCACTTT. Residues: CASSFDPSYNSPLHF.

The chain combines TRBV3-1 with TRBJ2-7; D may be TRBD2 (5 bases). V was pared by 0 bases and J by 2 bases, with 14 bases between. The CDR3 spans 16 residues. Germline values: CDR1 LGHDT, CDR2 YNNKEL (reference sequence). CDR3 bases: TGTGCCAGCAGCCAAGACTATAGGCGGGCCACCTACGAGCAGTACTTC. Its translation: CASSQDYRRATYEQYF.